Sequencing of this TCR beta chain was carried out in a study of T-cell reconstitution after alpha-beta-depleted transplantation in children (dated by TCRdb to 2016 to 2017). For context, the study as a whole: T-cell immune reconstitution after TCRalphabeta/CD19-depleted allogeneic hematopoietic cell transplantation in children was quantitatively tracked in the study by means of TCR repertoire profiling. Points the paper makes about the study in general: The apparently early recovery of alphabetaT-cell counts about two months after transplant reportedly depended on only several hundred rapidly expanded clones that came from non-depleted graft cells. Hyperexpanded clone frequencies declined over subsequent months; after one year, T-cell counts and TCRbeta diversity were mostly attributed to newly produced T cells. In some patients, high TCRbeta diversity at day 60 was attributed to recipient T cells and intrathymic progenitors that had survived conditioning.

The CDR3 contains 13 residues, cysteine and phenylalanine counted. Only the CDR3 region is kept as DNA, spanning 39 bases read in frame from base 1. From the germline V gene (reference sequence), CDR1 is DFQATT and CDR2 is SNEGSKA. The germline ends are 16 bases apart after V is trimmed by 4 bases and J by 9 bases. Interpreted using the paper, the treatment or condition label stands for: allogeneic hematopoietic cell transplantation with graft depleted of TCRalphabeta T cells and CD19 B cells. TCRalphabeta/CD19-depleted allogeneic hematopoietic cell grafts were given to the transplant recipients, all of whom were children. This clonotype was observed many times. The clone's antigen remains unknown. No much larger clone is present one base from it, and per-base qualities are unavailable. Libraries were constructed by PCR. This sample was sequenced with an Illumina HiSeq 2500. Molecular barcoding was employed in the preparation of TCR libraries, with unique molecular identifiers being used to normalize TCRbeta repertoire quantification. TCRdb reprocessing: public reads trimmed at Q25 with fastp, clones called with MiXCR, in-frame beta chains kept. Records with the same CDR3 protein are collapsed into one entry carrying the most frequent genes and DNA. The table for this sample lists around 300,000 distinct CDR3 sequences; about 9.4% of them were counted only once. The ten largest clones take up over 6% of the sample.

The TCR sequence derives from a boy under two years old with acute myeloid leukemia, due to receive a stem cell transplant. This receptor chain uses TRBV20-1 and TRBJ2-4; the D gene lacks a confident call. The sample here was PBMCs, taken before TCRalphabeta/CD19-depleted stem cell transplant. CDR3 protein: CSANVIYGIIQYF. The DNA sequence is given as TGCAGTGCTAACGTCATATATGGGATCATTCAGTACTTC.